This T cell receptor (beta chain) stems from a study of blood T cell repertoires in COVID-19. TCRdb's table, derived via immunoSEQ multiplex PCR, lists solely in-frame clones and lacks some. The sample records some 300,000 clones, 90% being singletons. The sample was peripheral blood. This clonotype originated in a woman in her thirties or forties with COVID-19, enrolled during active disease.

The CDR3 spells CASSASQGAGTEAFF. CDR3 nucleotide sequence: TGTGCCAGCAGCGCTTCACAGGGGGCCGGGACTGAAGCTTTCTTT. The chain joins TRBV9 to TRBJ1-1; 9 bases align to TRBD1. In germline, CDR1 is SGDLS, CDR2 YYNGEE. With 3 bases clipped from V and 5 bases from J, the junction kept 8 bases outside the gene matches. The CDR3 covers 15 residues.